This passage covers 22 T cell receptor beta chains from one sample sequenced in a study of blood T cell repertoires in COVID-19. Sequencing was performed with immunoSEQ multiplex PCR; in TCRdb, only in-frame clones are kept and a portion is missing. The table lists under 300,000 clones, roughly 88% of them singletons. The material sequenced was peripheral blood. The source is a man older than 75 with acute or convalescent COVID-19.

The rearrangement uses TRBV7-8 and TRBJ1-6, with 9 bases that match TRBD1. Germline CDR1 SGHVS, CDR2 FQNEAQ. The length of the CDR3 is 16 residues. With V trimmed by 1 base and J by 8 bases, 6 bases remained unmatched. DNA for the CDR3: TGTGCCAGCAGCTTAGGAGGGGGACAGGGTTATTCACCCCTCCACTTT. This codes for CASSLGGGQGYSPLHF.

CDR3: CASSQTPGGELFF. In DNA, the CDR3 is TGTGCCAGCAGCCAAACCCCCGGGGGGGAGCTGTTTTTT. J is TRBJ2-2 and V is TRBV12-3 or TRBV12-4; D gene uncertain. The CDR3 covers 13 residues. Between the trimmed V and J ends, which lost 6 bases and 8 bases, there was a span of 13 bases.

V is TRBV5-1 and J is TRBJ2-1; 12 bases are a match to TRBD2. J gave up 6 bases and V 3 bases, and 7 bases lay outside the gene matches. CDR1 is SGHRS and CDR2 is YFSETQ in the germline V gene. CDR3 length: 16 residues. CDR3 sequence (DNA): TGCGCCAGCAGCTCGGGGGGGACTAGCGGGCCCAATGAGCAGTTCTTC. Translated, it gives CASSSGGTSGPNEQFF.

The chain couples TRBV28 to TRBJ1-4; 8 nucleotides match TRBD1. The CDR3 contains 15 residues. Looked up from germline, CDR1 is MDHEN and CDR2 is SYDVKM. V gave up 4 bases and J gave up 7 bases; unmatched junction bases: 8. As DNA, the CDR3 is TGTGCCAGCAGTTCTCCGGGACAGGCCCCTGAAAAACTGTTTTTT. It is translated as CASSSPGQAPEKLFF.

This sequence joins TRBV15 and TRBJ1-1, with D perhaps TRBD1 (5 bases). Germline V gene data show CDR1 as LNHNV and CDR2 as YYDKDF (reference sequence). Trimming shortened V by 7 bases and J by 6 bases, and 18 bases separated the two germline ends. This CDR3 region has 14 residues. In DNA form, the CDR3 reads TGTGCCACCACCCCCCAGGGAAGTTGGGCTGAAGCTTTCTTT. This gives the protein CATTPQGSWAEAFF.

The V call is TRBV12-3 or TRBV12-4, the J call TRBJ2-5, with D possibly TRBD2 on 5 matching bases. V gave up 3 bases and J gave up 4 bases, with 6 bases separating them. This CDR3 has 12 residues. This CDR3 reads CASSFEGETQYF. CDR3 DNA: TGTGCCAGCAGTTTTGAGGGAGAGACCCAGTACTTC.

This chain links TRBV4-2 with TRBJ1-5; TRBD1 is a possible D gene (5 bases). V was pared by 0 bases and J by 12 bases, with 18 bases between. The germline V gene encodes CDR1 LGHNA and CDR2 YNFKEQ. This CDR3 spans 15 amino acids. The CDR3, as DNA: TGTGCCAGCAGCCAAGATCTAAAGGAGGGGCCGCTCCAGCATTTT. Its translation: CASSQDLKEGPLQHF.

The rearrangement uses TRBV18 and TRBJ1-5, with 8 bases lining up with TRBD1. Per germline, CDR1 KGHSH and CDR2 LQKENI. V trimming: 4 bases; J trimming: 6 bases; junction bases outside the gene matches: 5. The length of the CDR3 is 14 residues. The CDR3, as DNA: TGTGCCAGCTCACACGAGACAGGGGTTCAGCCCCAGCATTTT. It is translated as CASSHETGVQPQHF.

This clone was counted only a few times. The rearrangement links TRBV28 to TRBJ2-7; the D gene is possibly TRBD1 (6 bases). Germline CDR1 reads MDHEN; CDR2 reads SYDVKM. CDR3 length: 13 residues. Trimming removed 6 bases from V and 5 bases from J, with 14 bases in between. The CDR3 loop is CASRSIGGNEQYF. CDR3 in DNA: TGTGCCAGCAGGTCGATAGGGGGTAACGAGCAGTACTTC.

V usage is TRBV5-1 and J usage is TRBJ2-5; 13 bases line up with TRBD2. This CDR3 comprises 17 residues. CDR1 is SGHRS, CDR2 YFSETQ, per germline. Trimming at V came to 4 bases and at J to 5 bases, leaving 11 bases not matched to a gene. The DNA for the CDR3 is TGCGCCAGCAGCCCGGGACTAGCGGGGTCTCAAGTGGAGACCCAGTACTTC. Translation: CASSPGLAGSQVETQYF.

This rearrangement joins TRBV6-1 to TRBJ1-2; weak D call: TRBD1 (6 bases). The CDR3 sequence is 15 residues long. The V end was cut by 1 base, the J end by 4 bases, with 13 bases between. Germline CDR1 is MNHNS and CDR2 is SASEGT. The CDR3 protein is CASSEDVGGLYGYTF. The CDR3 DNA sequence: TGTGCCAGCAGTGAAGATGTGGGGGGGCTCTATGGCTACACCTTC.

The J gene is TRBJ2-1, the V gene TRBV7-6; 8 positions match TRBD1. V shed 3 bases, J shed 5 bases, and the junction held 6 bases outside the gene matches. The CDR3 runs 15 residues. Germline V gene sequence: CDR1 SGHVS, CDR2 FNYEAQ. The CDR3 loop reads CASSLTGVRDNEQFF. CDR3 nucleotides: TGTGCCAGCAGCTTGACAGGGGTTCGGGACAATGAGCAGTTCTTC.

The rearrangement joins TRBV7-8 to TRBJ1-1; no definite D call. CDR3 length: 16 amino acids. Per germline, CDR1 SGHVS and CDR2 FQNEAQ. V gave up 5 bases and J gave up 0 bases, with 16 bases separating them. CDR3 DNA: TGTGCCAGCAGCCTCCGGGTCCCTTCCTTGAACACTGAAGCTTTCTTT. This translates into CASSLRVPSLNTEAFF.

This clone was seen only once. The chain couples TRBV7-2 to TRBJ1-5; tentatively, D is TRBD1 (5 bases). CDR3 size: 14 residues. V dropped 2 bases and J dropped 6 bases, with 11 bases sitting between them. The germline V gene has CDR1 SGHTA and CDR2 FQGNSA. CDR3 nucleotides: TGTGCCAGCAGCTTAAGGCAGGGCTTTCAGCCCCAGCATTTT. Protein: CASSLRQGFQPQHF.

The chain recombines TRBV28 with TRBJ1-6; D remains unclear. This CDR3 comprises 14 residues. In germline, CDR1 is MDHEN, CDR2 SYDVKM. V lost 4 bases, J lost 2 bases, and 6 bases lay in between. CDR3 DNA sequence: TGTGCCAGCAGTTCCACAACCTATAATTCACCCCTCCACTTT. Its protein is CASSSTTYNSPLHF.

The chain employs TRBV28 and TRBJ1-2; D is perhaps TRBD1 (6 bases). Trimming left V 5 bases short and J 4 bases short, with 14 bases between. CDR3 size: 14 residues. The germline V gene encodes CDR1 MDHEN and CDR2 SYDVKM. The CDR3 spells CASSHRTESYGYTF. The DNA for the CDR3 is TGTGCCAGCAGTCATCGGACAGAGAGCTATGGCTACACCTTC.

The rearrangement joins TRBV18 to TRBJ1-3, with a possible D match to TRBD1 (5 bases). V was trimmed by 1 base and J by 7 bases, leaving 11 bases between them. This CDR3 comprises 14 residues. Germline values: CDR1 KGHSH, CDR2 LQKENI. CDR3 in amino acids: CASSPQGTSNTIYF. The CDR3 nucleotides read TGTGCCAGCTCACCACAGGGGACTAGCAACACCATATATTTT.

The J gene is TRBJ1-1, the V gene TRBV18; maybe TRBD1 (6 bases). Trimming stripped 0 bases from V and 6 bases from J, with 14 bases between. In germline, CDR1 is KGHSH, CDR2 LQKENI. This CDR3 is built from 15 residues. This chain's CDR3 is CASSPPGARVPEAFF. DNA for the CDR3: TGTGCCAGCTCACCACCGGGGGCGCGGGTACCTGAAGCTTTCTTT.

CDR3 residues: CASSIGRGGEQYF. CDR3 DNA: TGTGCCAGTAGTATAGGAAGGGGCGGCGAGCAGTACTTC. This chain joins TRBV19 and TRBJ2-7; the D gene is possibly TRBD1 (5 bases). The CDR3 spans 13 residues. Trimming cost V 1 base and J 6 bases, with 10 bases left between them. CDR1 LNHDA and CDR2 SQIVND come from the germline V gene (reference sequence).

The V call is TRBV20-1, the J call TRBJ2-3, with TRBD2 as a possible D gene (6 bases). CDR1 and CDR2 (germline): DFQATT, SNEGSKA (reference sequence). Trimming removed 3 bases at V and 2 bases at J, with 18 bases between. The CDR3 consists of 16 residues. Here the CDR3 reads CSASRALDYPTDTQYF. CDR3 bases: TGCAGTGCTAGTAGGGCGTTGGACTACCCCACAGATACGCAGTATTTT.

The V gene is TRBV28, the J gene TRBJ1-1; TRBD1 matches at 8 bases. The germline V gene encodes CDR1 MDHEN and CDR2 SYDVKM. Trimming removed 2 bases from V and 4 bases from J; junction bases left unmatched: 9. CDR3 size: 16 residues. CDR3 sequence: CASSLVQGARGTEAFF. The DNA for the CDR3 is TGTGCCAGCAGTTTAGTCCAGGGGGCTAGGGGCACTGAAGCTTTCTTT.

The genes are TRBV18 and TRBJ1-3, with a tentative D call TRBD1 (5 bases). V gave up 10 bases and J gave up 0 bases, with 13 bases separating them. The V gene's germline CDR1 is KGHSH and CDR2 LQKENI. The CDR3 totals 14 residues. This chain's CDR3 is CATFVGLSGNTIYF. CDR3 nucleotide sequence: TGTGCCACTTTTGTGGGGCTCTCTGGAAACACCATATATTTT.